This TCR beta chain was observed in a study of cytomegalovirus exposure and HLA in healthy donors. Notes on the study in general: TCR sequences were mostly rare, though some public TCRs occurred in many donors.

Amplification used 60 Vbeta primers and 13 Jbeta primers. Original processing methods: An analysis performed later counted around 86 million unique TCR beta chains (approximately 12 million of them shared). The assay was immunoSEQ multiplex PCR, and TCRdb's table has in-frame clones only and misses some. That table furnishes V, J and clone size, whereas the DNA furnished D and trimming. The sample table sets out approximately 110,000 clones. About this clone: Its antigen is not known.

Trimming removed 5 bases at V and 2 bases at J, with 13 bases between. Germline CDR1 and CDR2: SGHAT and FQNNGV. This CDR3 comprises 14 residues. The TCR originated in a young man in good health and CMV-seronegative. The sample comprised PBMCs. The rearrangement links TRBV11-2 to TRBJ2-7; tentatively, D is TRBD1 (5 bases). The CDR3 DNA follows: TGTGCCAGCAGCCTCGGACACGGCCCCTACGAGCAGTACTTC. Its protein is CASSLGHGPYEQYF.